This T cell receptor (beta chain) was found in a study of control samples from healthy donors and cancer patients. This table comes from immunoSEQ multiplex PCR, and its TCRdb copy is limited to in-frame clones, with some not included. The sample holds approximately 150,000 clones, roughly 93% seen once. V lost 3 bases, J lost 5 bases, and 11 bases lay in between. CDR3 size: 14 residues. Germline CDR1 reads LNHDA; CDR2 reads SQIVND (reference sequence). The receptor's source is a man aged 18 to 30 in good health. The chain couples TRBV19 to TRBJ1-5, with D maybe TRBD1 (5 bases). The specimen was blood. CDR3 amino acids: CASSIRGWDQPQHF. The DNA for the CDR3 is TGTGCCAGTAGTATTCGGGGGTGGGATCAGCCCCAGCATTTT.